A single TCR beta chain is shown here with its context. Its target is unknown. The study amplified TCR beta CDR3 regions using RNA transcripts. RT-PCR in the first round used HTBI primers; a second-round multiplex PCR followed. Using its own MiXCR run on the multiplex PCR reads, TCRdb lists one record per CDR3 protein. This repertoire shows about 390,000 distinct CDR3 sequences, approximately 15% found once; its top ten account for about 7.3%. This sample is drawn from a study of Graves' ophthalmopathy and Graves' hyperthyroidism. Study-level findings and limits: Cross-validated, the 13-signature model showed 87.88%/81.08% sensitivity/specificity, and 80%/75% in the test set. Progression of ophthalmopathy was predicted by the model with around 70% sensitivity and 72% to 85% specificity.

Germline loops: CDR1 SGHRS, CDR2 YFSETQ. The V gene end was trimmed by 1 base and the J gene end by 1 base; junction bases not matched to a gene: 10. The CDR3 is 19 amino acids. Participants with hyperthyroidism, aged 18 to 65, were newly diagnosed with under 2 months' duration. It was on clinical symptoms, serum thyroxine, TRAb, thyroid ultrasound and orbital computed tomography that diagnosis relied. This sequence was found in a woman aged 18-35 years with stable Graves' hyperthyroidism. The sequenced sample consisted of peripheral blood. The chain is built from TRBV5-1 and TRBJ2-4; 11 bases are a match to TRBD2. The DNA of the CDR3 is TGCGCCAGCAGCTTGTATGTTAGCGGGGGGGCCAGGGCCAAAAACATTCAGTACTTC. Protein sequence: CASSLYVSGGARAKNIQYF.